A single sample is the source of the 2 T cell receptor beta chains below, sequenced in a study of blood T cell repertoires in COVID-19. Method: immunoSEQ multiplex PCR; TCRdb's copy keeps in-frame clones and lacks some. The sample records about 200,000 clones, over 80% being singletons. The sequenced sample consisted of peripheral blood. These receptors came from a human donor in a cohort sampled during active COVID-19.

The gene calls are TRBV9 and TRBJ1-4; 9 nucleotides agree with TRBD1. This CDR3 is built from 16 residues. Germline V gene sequence: CDR1 SGDLS, CDR2 YYNGEE. Trimming at V came to 3 bases and at J to 4 bases, leaving 7 bases not matched to a gene. The chain's CDR3 is CASSAQPTGGNEKLFF. For the CDR3, the DNA is TGTGCCAGCAGCGCCCAACCGACAGGGGGTAATGAAAAACTGTTTTTT.

The J gene is TRBJ1-1, the V gene TRBV19; 8 bases are a match to TRBD1. After removal of 5 bases from V and 1 base from J, the junction contained 6 bases not matched to a gene. This CDR3 is 15 amino acids long. Germline-derived CDR1 and CDR2 are LNHDA and SQIVND (reference sequence). The DNA for the CDR3 is TGTGCCAGTAGTCCGTTTACAGGGGGGAACACTGAAGCTTTCTTT. Residues: CASSPFTGGNTEAFF. The full variable domain, with the rest looked up from reference TRBV19 and TRBJ1-1, is DGGITQSPKYLFRKEGQNVTLSCEQNLNHDAMYWYRQDPGQGLRLIYYSQIVNDFQKGDIAEGYSVSREKKESFPLTVTSAQKNPTAFYLCASSPFTGGNTEAFFGQGTRLTVV.